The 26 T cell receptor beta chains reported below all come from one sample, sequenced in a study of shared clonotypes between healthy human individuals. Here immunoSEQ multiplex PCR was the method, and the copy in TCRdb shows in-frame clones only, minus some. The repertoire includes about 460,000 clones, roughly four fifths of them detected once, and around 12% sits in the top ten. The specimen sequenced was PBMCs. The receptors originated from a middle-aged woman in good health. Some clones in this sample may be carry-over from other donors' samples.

CDR3 residues: CASSLEIGYTF. In DNA, the CDR3 is TGTGCCAGCAGCTTAGAAATTGGCTACACCTTC. V gene TRBV7-9 combines with J gene TRBJ1-2; D ambiguous. V shed 1 base and J shed 7 bases, with 4 bases lying between them. CDR1 and CDR2 from the germline V gene are SEHNR and FQNEAQ (reference sequence). The CDR3 covers 11 residues.

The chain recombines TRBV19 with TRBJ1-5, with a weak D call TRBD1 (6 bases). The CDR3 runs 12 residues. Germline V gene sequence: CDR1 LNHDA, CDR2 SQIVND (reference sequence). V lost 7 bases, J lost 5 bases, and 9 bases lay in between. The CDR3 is CASNDRYQPQHF. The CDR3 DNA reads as TGTGCCAGTAATGACAGGTATCAGCCCCAGCATTTT.

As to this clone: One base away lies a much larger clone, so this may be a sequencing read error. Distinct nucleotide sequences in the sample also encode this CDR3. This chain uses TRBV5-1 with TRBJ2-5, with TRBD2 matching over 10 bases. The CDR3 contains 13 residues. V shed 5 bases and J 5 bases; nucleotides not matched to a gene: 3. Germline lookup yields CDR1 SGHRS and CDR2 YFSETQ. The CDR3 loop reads CASSLAGVETQYF. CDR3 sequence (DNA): TGCGCCAGCAGTCTAGCGGGAGTGGAGACCCAGTACTTC.

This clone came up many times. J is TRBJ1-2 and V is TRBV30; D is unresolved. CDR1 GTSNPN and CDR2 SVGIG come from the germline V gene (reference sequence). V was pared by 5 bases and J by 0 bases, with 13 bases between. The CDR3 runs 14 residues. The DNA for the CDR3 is TGTGCCTGGCAGCGGCGGGTCGCTAACTATGGCTACACCTTC. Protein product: CAWQRRVANYGYTF.

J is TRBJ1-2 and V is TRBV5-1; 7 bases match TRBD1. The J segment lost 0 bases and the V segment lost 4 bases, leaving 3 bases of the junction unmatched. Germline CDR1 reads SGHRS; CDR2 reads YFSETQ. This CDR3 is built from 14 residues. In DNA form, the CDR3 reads TGCGCCAGCAGCATAGGGACAGCTAACTATGGCTACACCTTC. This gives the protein CASSIGTANYGYTF.

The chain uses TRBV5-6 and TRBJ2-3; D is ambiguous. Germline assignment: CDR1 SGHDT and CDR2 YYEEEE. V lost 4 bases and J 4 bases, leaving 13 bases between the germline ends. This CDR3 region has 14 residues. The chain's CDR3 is CASSPAGYSDTQYF. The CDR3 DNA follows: TGTGCCAGCAGCCCCGCTGGGTATTCAGATACGCAGTATTTT. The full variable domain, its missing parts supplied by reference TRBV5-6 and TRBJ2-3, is DAGVTQSPTHLIKTRGQQVTLRCSPKSGHDTVSWYQQALGQGPQFIFQYYEEEERQRGNFPDRFSGHQFPNYSSELNVNALLLGDSALYLCASSPAGYSDTQYFGPGTRLTVL.

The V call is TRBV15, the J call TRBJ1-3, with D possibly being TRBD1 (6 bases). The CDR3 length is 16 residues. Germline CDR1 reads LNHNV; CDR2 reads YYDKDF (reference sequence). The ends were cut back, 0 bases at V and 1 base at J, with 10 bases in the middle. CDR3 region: CATSRERTASGNTIYF. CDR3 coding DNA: TGTGCCACCAGCAGAGAAAGGACAGCTTCTGGAAACACCATATATTTT.

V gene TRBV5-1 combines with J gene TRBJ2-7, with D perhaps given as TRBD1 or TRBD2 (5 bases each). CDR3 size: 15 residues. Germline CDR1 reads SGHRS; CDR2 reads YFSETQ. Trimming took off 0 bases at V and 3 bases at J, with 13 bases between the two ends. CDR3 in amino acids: CASSLVRGGVYEQYF. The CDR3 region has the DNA TGCGCCAGCAGCTTGGTTCGTGGGGGAGTCTACGAGCAGTACTTC.

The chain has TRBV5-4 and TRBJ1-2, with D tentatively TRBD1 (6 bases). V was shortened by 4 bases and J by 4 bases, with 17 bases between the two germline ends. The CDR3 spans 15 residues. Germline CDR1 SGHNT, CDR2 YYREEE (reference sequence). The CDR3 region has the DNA TGTGCCAGCAGCCCATCGACAGGACCCCGCTATGGCTACACCTTC. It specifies CASSPSTGPRYGYTF.

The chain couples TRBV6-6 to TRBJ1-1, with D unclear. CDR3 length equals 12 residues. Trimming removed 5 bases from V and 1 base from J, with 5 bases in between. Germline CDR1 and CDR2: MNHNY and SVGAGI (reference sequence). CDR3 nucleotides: TGTGCCAGCAGTACGGGGAACACTGAAGCTTTCTTT. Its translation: CASSTGNTEAFF.

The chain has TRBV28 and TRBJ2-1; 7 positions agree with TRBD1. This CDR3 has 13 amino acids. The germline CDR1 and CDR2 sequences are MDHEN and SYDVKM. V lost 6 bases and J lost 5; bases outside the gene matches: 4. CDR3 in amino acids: CASRTTGNNEQFF. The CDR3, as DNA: TGTGCCAGCAGGACGACAGGGAACAATGAGCAGTTCTTC.

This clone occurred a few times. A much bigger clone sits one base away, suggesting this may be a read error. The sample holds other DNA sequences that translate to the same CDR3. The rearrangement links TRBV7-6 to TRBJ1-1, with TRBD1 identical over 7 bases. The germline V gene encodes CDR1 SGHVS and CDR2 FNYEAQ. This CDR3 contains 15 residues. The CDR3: CASSLVGGADTEAFF. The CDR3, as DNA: TGTGCCAGCAGCCTGGTAGGGGGCGCAGACACTGAAGCCTTCTTT.

CDR3 DNA: TGTGCCCCCGACAGGGAGAGCACTGAAGCTTTCTTT. It specifies CAPDRESTEAFF. The rearrangement joins TRBV27 to TRBJ1-1; 7 bases align to TRBD1. The CDR3 is made up of 12 amino acids. With 11 bases clipped from V and 4 bases from J, the junction kept 7 bases outside the gene matches. The germline CDR1 and CDR2 sequences are MNHEY and SMNVEV (reference sequence).

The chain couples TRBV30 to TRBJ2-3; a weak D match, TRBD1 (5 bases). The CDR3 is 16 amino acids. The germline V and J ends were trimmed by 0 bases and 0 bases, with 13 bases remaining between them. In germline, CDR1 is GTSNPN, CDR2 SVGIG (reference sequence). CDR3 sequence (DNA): TGTGCCTGGAGTGTTTTTCTGGACACTAGCACAGATACGCAGTATTTT. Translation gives CAWSVFLDTSTDTQYF. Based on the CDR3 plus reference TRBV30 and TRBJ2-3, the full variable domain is SQTIHQWPATLVQPVGSPLSLECTVEGTSNPNLYWYRQAAGRGLQLLFYSVGIGQISSEVPQNLSASRPQDRQFILSSKKLLLSDSGFYLCAWSVFLDTSTDTQYFGPGTRLTVL.

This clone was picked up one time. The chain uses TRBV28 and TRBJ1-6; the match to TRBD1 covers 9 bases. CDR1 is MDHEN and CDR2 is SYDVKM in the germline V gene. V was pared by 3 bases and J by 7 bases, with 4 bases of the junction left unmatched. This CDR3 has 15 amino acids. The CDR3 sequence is CASSFGTGNNSPLHF. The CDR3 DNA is TGTGCCAGCAGTTTCGGGACAGGGAACAATTCACCCCTCCACTTT.

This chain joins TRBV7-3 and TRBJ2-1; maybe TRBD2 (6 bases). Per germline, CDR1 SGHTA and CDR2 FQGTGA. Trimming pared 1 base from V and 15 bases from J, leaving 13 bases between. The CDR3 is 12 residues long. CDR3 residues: CASSLILGGLFF. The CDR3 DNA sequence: TGTGCCAGCAGCTTAATTCTGGGAGGTCTGTTCTTC.

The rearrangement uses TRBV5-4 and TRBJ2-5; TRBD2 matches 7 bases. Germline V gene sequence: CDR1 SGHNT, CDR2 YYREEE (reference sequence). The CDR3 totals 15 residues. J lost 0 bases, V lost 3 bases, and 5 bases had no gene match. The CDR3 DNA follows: TGTGCCAGCAGCTCCGCTAGCGGACACCAAGAGACCCAGTACTTC. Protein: CASSSASGHQETQYF.

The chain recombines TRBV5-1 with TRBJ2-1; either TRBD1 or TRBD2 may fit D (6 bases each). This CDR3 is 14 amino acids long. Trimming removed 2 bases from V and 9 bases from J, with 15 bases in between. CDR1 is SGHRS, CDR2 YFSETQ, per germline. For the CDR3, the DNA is TGCGCCAGCAGCTTATCACAGGGAGGCGGTGAGCAGTTCTTC. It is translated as CASSLSQGGGEQFF.

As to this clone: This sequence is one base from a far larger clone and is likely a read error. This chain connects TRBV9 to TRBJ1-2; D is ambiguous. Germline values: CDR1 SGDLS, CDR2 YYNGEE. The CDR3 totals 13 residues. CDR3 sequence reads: CDSSVEGWGGYTF. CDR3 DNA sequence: TGTGACAGCAGCGTAGAAGGATGGGGTGGCTACACCTTC.

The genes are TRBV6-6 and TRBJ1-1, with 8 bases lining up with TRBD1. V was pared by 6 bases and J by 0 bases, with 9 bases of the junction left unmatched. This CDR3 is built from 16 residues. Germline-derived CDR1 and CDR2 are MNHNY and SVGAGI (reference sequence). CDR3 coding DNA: TGTGCCAGCAGAACGGCAGGGGGCGGAATGAACACTGAAGCTTTCTTT. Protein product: CASRTAGGGMNTEAFF.

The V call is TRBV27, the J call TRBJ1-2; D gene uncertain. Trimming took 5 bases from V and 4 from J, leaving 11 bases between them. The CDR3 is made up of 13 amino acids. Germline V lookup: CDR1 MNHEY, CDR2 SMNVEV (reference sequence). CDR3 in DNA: TGTGCCAGCAGTAAAAACGACCTCTATGGCTACACCTTC. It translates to CASSKNDLYGYTF.

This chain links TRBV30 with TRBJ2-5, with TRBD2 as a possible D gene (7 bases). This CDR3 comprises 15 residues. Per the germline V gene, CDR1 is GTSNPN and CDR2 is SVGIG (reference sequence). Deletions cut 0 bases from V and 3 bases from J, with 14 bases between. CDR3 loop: CAWSVGAGTKETQYF. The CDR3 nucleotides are TGTGCCTGGAGTGTTGGAGCGGGGACAAAAGAGACCCAGTACTTC. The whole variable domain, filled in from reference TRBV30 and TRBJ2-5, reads SQTIHQWPATLVQPVGSPLSLECTVEGTSNPNLYWYRQAAGRGLQLLFYSVGIGQISSEVPQNLSASRPQDRQFILSSKKLLLSDSGFYLCAWSVGAGTKETQYFGPGTRLLVL.

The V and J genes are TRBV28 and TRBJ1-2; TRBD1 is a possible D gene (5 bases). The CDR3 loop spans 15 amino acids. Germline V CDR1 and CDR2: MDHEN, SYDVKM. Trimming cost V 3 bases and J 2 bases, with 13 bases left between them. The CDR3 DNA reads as TGTGCCAGCAGTTTGCTTAGGGGACCAAACTATGGCTACACCTTC. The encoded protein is CASSLLRGPNYGYTF.

The CDR3 bases are TGTGCCAGCAGCCGCAACAGGGGGAATGAAAAACTGTTTTTT. Its protein product is CASSRNRGNEKLFF. The chain combines TRBV4-2 with TRBJ1-4, with 8 bases matching TRBD1. The V gene's germline CDR1 is LGHNA and CDR2 YNFKEQ. This CDR3 has 14 amino acids. V gave up 4 bases and J gave up 5 bases; unmatched junction bases: 3.

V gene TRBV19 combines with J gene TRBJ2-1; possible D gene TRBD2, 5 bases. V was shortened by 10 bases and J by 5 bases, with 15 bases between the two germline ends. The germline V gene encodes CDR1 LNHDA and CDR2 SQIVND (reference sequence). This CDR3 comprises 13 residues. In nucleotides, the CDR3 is TGTGCCACTAGCCCTCAGGAGAACAATGAGCAGTTCTTC. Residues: CATSPQENNEQFF.

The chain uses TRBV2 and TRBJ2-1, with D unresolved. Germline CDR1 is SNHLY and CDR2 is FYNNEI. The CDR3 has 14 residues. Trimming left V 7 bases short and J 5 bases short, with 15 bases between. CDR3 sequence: CASTRRAGNNEQFF. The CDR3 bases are TGTGCCAGCACCCGCCGGGCAGGAAACAATGAGCAGTTCTTC.